A single sample is the source of the 12 T cell receptor beta chains below, sequenced in a study of T cell responses to AZD1222 COVID-19 vaccine (TCRdb year 2021). To prepare the library, the immunoSEQ multiplex PCR assay was applied. The table was pulled from immuneACCESS by TCRdb, which kept in-frame rearrangements only. Such tables lose some clones; where checked, under half of the loss comes from unresolved V genes, and the rest has no known cause. Counted in this sample were some 120,000 clones; roughly 87% of them appeared once. Together, the top ten hold roughly 8% of the sample. The time point label for this specimen denotes: baseline before first vaccination. The sequencing used peripheral blood, collected on day 0 of AZD1222 vaccination. Receptors were obtained from an adult in good health.

This clone was observed once. The rearrangement uses TRBV9 and TRBJ2-1; the D is unclear. Per germline, CDR1 SGDLS and CDR2 YYNGEE. This CDR3 spans 16 amino acids. Trimming stripped 4 bases from V and 0 bases from J, with 14 bases between. CDR3 region: CASSPPRASSYNEQFF. In nucleotides, the CDR3 is TGTGCCAGCAGCCCCCCCCGCGCTAGCTCCTACAATGAGCAGTTCTTC.

The CDR3 reads CASSLVFRATNEKLFF. The CDR3 DNA follows: TGTGCCAGCAGCTTAGTCTTCAGGGCTACTAATGAAAAACTGTTTTTT. V usage is TRBV7-9 and J usage is TRBJ1-4, with a weak D call TRBD1 (5 bases). The CDR3 has 16 residues. The germline V gene encodes CDR1 SEHNR and CDR2 FQNEAQ (reference sequence). Trimming shortened V by 1 base and J by 2 bases, and 11 bases separated the two germline ends.

This chain joins TRBV5-4 and TRBJ1-2; 10 nucleotides agree with TRBD1. V dropped 2 bases and J dropped 7; count of bases not matched to a gene: 2. The V gene's germline CDR1 is SGHNT and CDR2 YYREEE (reference sequence). This CDR3 has 13 residues. The CDR3 DNA is TGTGCCAGCAGCTTCGACAGGGGGCCTGGCTACACCTTC. It is translated as CASSFDRGPGYTF.

The sample holds one count of this clone. The V gene is TRBV3-1 (or the pseudogene TRBV3-2), the J gene TRBJ1-2, with a possible D match to TRBD1 (5 bases). The CDR3 totals 14 residues. From germline, CDR1 is LGHDT and CDR2 YNNKEL (reference sequence). Trimming stripped 3 bases from V and 1 base from J, with 9 bases between. This chain's CDR3 is CASSHRRDNYGYTF. CDR3 in DNA: TGTGCCAGCAGCCACCGCAGGGATAACTATGGCTACACCTTC.

The rearrangement joins TRBV28 to TRBJ1-1; TRBD1 is a possible D gene (5 bases). CDR1 is MDHEN and CDR2 is SYDVKM in the germline V gene. Trimming left V 4 bases short and J 8 bases short, with 11 bases between. The CDR3 runs to 12 residues. This CDR3 is CASSSRGLEAFF. The CDR3 DNA sequence: TGTGCCAGCAGTTCAAGGGGACTAGAAGCTTTCTTT.

As DNA, the CDR3 is TGTGCCAGCAGCTCAGACAGTAACAATGAGCAGTTCTTC. Residues: CASSSDSNNEQFF. The gene calls are TRBV3-1 (or the pseudogene TRBV3-2) and TRBJ2-1, with a possible D match to TRBD1 (5 bases). Trimming removed 5 bases at V and 5 bases at J, with 10 bases between. Germline CDR1 and CDR2: LGHDT and YNNKEL (reference sequence). The CDR3 loop spans 13 amino acids.

This rearrangement joins TRBV28 to TRBJ1-2; TRBD1 matches 7 bases. Per the germline V gene, CDR1 is MDHEN and CDR2 is SYDVKM. J lost 8 bases, V lost 7 bases, and 13 bases had no gene match. This CDR3 region has 14 residues. DNA for the CDR3: TGTGCCAGCACCCAACCGACAGGGATCTACGGCTACACCTTC. It codes for CASTQPTGIYGYTF.

The V and J genes are TRBV24-1 and TRBJ2-1; D is ambiguous. Germline V gene sequence: CDR1 KGHDR, CDR2 SFDVKD. The V end was cut by 1 base, the J end by 3 bases, with 9 bases between. The CDR3 has 15 amino acids. CDR3 in amino acids: CATSDLGFSYNEQFF. CDR3 nucleotide sequence: TGTGCCACCAGTGATTTAGGGTTCAGCTACAATGAGCAGTTCTTC.

The genes are TRBV5-1 and TRBJ2-1, with no clear D. V was trimmed by 2 bases and J by 0 bases, leaving 3 bases between them. This CDR3 contains 13 residues. CDR1 is SGHRS and CDR2 is YFSETQ in the germline V gene. The CDR3 nucleotides read TGCGCCAGCAGCTTCAACTCCTACAATGAGCAGTTCTTC. The encoded protein is CASSFNSYNEQFF.

The chain employs TRBV20-1 and TRBJ2-1; 7 nucleotides match TRBD2. From germline, CDR1 is DFQATT and CDR2 SNEGSKA (reference sequence). Trimming took 5 bases from V and 15 from J; bases not matched to a gene: 10. The CDR3 runs 11 residues. This CDR3 is CSASAGRFGFF. The CDR3 nucleotides are TGCAGTGCTTCCGCCGGGAGGTTCGGGTTCTTC.

The rearrangement links TRBV9 to TRBJ1-2, with 7 bases aligning to TRBD1. With V trimmed by 4 bases and J by 3 bases, 3 bases remained unmatched. The CDR3 runs 13 residues. The V gene's germline CDR1 is SGDLS and CDR2 YYNGEE. CDR3 protein: CASSPGTDYGYTF. CDR3 DNA sequence: TGTGCCAGCAGCCCCGGGACAGACTATGGCTACACCTTC.

The chain links TRBV7-9 to TRBJ1-5; 8 nucleotides line up with TRBD1. Germline V gene data show CDR1 as SEHNR and CDR2 as FQNEAQ (reference sequence). V lost 5 bases to trimming and J lost 9 bases; unmatched junction nucleotides: 6. This CDR3 has 13 amino acids. The chain's CDR3 is CASSRGTGTPQHF. The CDR3 region has the DNA TGTGCCAGCAGCCGGGGGACAGGCACGCCCCAGCATTTT.